Each of the 24 T cell receptor beta chains below was sequenced from the same sample in a study of T cells in localized non-small cell lung cancer. Profiling relied on immunoSEQ multiplex PCR, and the TCRdb table lists in-frame clones only, not all of them. This sample has about 1,300 clones; 25% occur once, and the top ten carry about 30%. The specimen was normal lung tissue next to the tumor, collected before any cancer treatment. These receptors were obtained from a male donor at least 60 years old with stage I lung adenocarcinoma.

By frequency in the sample, this clone is large. Other DNA variants within this sample encode the same CDR3. This rearrangement joins TRBV6-8 to TRBJ2-2, with 8 nucleotides matching TRBD2. J lost 4 bases, V lost 6 bases, and 1 base had no gene match. Germline V gene lookup returns CDR1 MNHGY and CDR2 SAAAGT. The CDR3 sequence is 13 residues long. CDR3 bases: TGTGCCAGCAGCGGGGGGGTCACCGGGGAGCTGTTTTTT. Translating it yields CASSGGVTGELFF.

The V and J genes are TRBV6-8 and TRBJ1-5; no definite D call. CDR3 size: 14 residues. With 4 bases removed from V and 3 bases from J, the gap between germline ends came to 10 bases. Per the germline V gene, CDR1 is MNHGY and CDR2 is SAAAGT. CDR3 region: CASSSDGYNQPQHF. The DNA for the CDR3 is TGTGCCAGCAGTTCGGACGGGTACAATCAGCCCCAGCATTTT.

This clone showed up just a few times. The gene calls are TRBV9 and TRBJ2-1; D is possibly TRBD1 or TRBD2 (5 bases each). The CDR3 is 12 residues long. V lost 1 base, J lost 10 bases, and 9 bases lay in between. The germline gives CDR1 SGDLS, CDR2 YYNGEE. The CDR3 loop is CASSVRWGEQFF. The CDR3 DNA is TGTGCCAGCAGCGTAAGATGGGGGGAGCAGTTCTTC.

This clone was seen more than once but under ten times. The chain uses TRBV27 and TRBJ2-7, with 11 nucleotides matching TRBD2. Germline V lookup: CDR1 MNHEY, CDR2 SMNVEV (reference sequence). V was pared by 0 bases and J by 1 base, with 23 bases of the junction left unmatched. The CDR3 extends over 23 amino acids. The CDR3 spells CASSLSGVLAGGVWTLGSYEQYF. CDR3 sequence (DNA): TGTGCCAGCAGTTTATCGGGGGTCCTAGCGGGAGGAGTATGGACCCTAGGGTCCTACGAGCAGTACTTC.

Notes on this clone: The junction departs from germline at one end; a sequencing error may be responsible. The CDR3 protein is CASSLNIGGVETQYF. The DNA of the CDR3 is TGTGCTAGCAGCTTAAACATCGGGGGAGTGGAGACCCAGTACTTC. The chain joins TRBV11-3 to TRBJ2-5; tentative D call: TRBD2 (6 bases). This CDR3 contains 15 residues. Looked up from germline, CDR1 is SGHNT and CDR2 is YENEEA.

This clone was found a few times. The chain combines TRBV14 with TRBJ1-1, with D possibly matching TRBD1 (6 bases). Trimming took off 4 bases at V and 2 bases at J, with 11 bases between the two ends. In germline, CDR1 is SGHDN, CDR2 FVKESK. CDR3 length: 14 residues. CDR3 sequence: CASSPGVLNTEAFF. CDR3 in DNA: TGTGCCAGCAGCCCAGGGGTACTCAACACTGAAGCTTTCTTT.

This clone was seen more than once but under ten times. V gene TRBV14 combines with J gene TRBJ1-1, with no clear D. Trimming cost V 4 bases and J 0 bases, with 6 bases left between them. CDR1 is SGHDN, CDR2 FVKESK, per germline. The CDR3 runs 13 residues. CDR3 loop: CASSPTVNTEAFF. The CDR3 DNA is TGTGCCAGCAGCCCGACTGTGAACACTGAAGCTTTCTTT.

The chain joins TRBV23-1 to TRBJ1-4; the D gene is possibly TRBD1 (5 bases). TRBV23-1 is noted as an ORF with a role that remains uncertain. This CDR3 has 14 amino acids. The V gene lost 6 bases and the J gene lost 7 bases, with 15 bases spanning the gap. The CDR3 DNA sequence: TGCGCCAGCAGCACAGGAGGGGCGAGTGAAAAACTGTTTTTT. It yields the protein CASSTGGASEKLFF.

This clone is judged medium-sized (0.01 to 0.1%). V is TRBV11-3 and J is TRBJ1-2, with unresolved D. Per germline, CDR1 SGHNT and CDR2 YENEEA. The V end lost 5 bases, the J end lost 8 bases, and 21 bases lay between the germline ends. This CDR3 is built from 15 residues. The CDR3 loop reads CASSLQDRDGLGYTF. The CDR3 nucleotides read TGTGCCAGCAGCCTCCAGGACCGAGATGGGTTGGGCTACACCTTC. Filled out from reference TRBV11-3 and TRBJ1-2, the complete variable domain reads EAGVVQSPRYKIIEKKQPVAFWCNPISGHNTLYWYLQNLGQGPELLIRYENEEAVDDSQLPKDRFSAERLKGVDSTLKIQPAELGDSAVYLCASSLQDRDGLGYTFGSGTRLTVV.

A few counts support this clone. The J gene is TRBJ1-3, the V gene TRBV19, with TRBD1 as a possible D gene (5 bases). CDR1 is LNHDA and CDR2 is SQIVND in the germline V gene (reference sequence). Trimming took off 7 bases at V and 1 base at J, with 11 bases between the two ends. This CDR3 spans 14 amino acids. CDR3 amino acids: CASKGPESGNTIYF. Written as DNA, the CDR3 is TGTGCCAGTAAGGGGCCTGAATCTGGAAACACCATATATTTT.

The CDR3 DNA reads TGTGCCAGCAGACATGGGGGTCTAATGAACACTGAAGCTTTCTTT. This translates into CASRHGGLMNTEAFF. This chain links TRBV11-3 with TRBJ1-1, with TRBD1 as a possible D gene (5 bases). Germline V gene lookup returns CDR1 SGHNT and CDR2 YENEEA. Trimming pared 6 bases from V and 0 bases from J, leaving 14 bases between. The CDR3 covers 15 residues.

This clone is labeled medium-sized. This rearrangement joins TRBV4-1 to TRBJ1-5, with D possibly matching TRBD1 (5 bases). The CDR3 spans 15 residues. Germline loops: CDR1 MGHRA, CDR2 YSYEKL. The V and J ends lost 4 bases and 3 bases respectively, with 13 bases between them. CDR3 residues: CASSPSAGTNQPQHF. The CDR3 nucleotides are TGCGCCAGCAGCCCGTCCGCAGGGACCAATCAGCCCCAGCATTTT.

J is TRBJ2-3 and V is TRBV19; D unresolved. Germline CDR1 reads LNHDA; CDR2 reads SQIVND (reference sequence). The CDR3 has 14 amino acids. Trimming pared 6 bases from V and 0 bases from J, leaving 10 bases between. The CDR3 region is CASSPRTSTDTQYF. Written as DNA, the CDR3 is TGTGCCAGTAGCCCCCGGACCAGCACAGATACGCAGTATTTT.

This clone was recorded a few times. This rearrangement joins TRBV19 to TRBJ1-1, with TRBD1 as a possible D gene (6 bases). CDR1 and CDR2 (germline): LNHDA, SQIVND (reference sequence). Trimming took 7 bases from V and 6 from J, leaving 15 bases between them. CDR3 size: 13 residues. CDR3 sequence reads: CASTQGIWSEAFF. CDR3 sequence (DNA): TGTGCCAGTACACAGGGTATATGGTCTGAAGCTTTCTTT. Together with reference TRBV19 and TRBJ1-1, the CDR3 gives the full variable domain: DGGITQSPKYLFRKEGQNVTLSCEQNLNHDAMYWYRQDPGQGLRLIYYSQIVNDFQKGDIAEGYSVSREKKESFPLTVTSAQKNPTAFYLCASTQGIWSEAFFGQGTRLTVV.

This clone was seen a handful of times. The chain links TRBV30 to TRBJ2-7, with TRBD2 as a possible D gene (5 bases). The CDR3 sequence is 13 residues long. Germline lookup yields CDR1 GTSNPN and CDR2 SVGIG (reference sequence). The ends were cut back, 2 bases at V and 2 bases at J, with 10 bases in the middle. This CDR3 reads CAWSSGIPYEQYF. For the CDR3, the DNA is TGTGCCTGGAGTTCGGGGATCCCCTACGAGCAGTACTTC.

This chain joins TRBV28 and TRBJ1-2, with D unclear. CDR1 and CDR2 from the germline V gene are MDHEN and SYDVKM. Trimming stripped 1 base from V and 6 bases from J, with 15 bases between. The CDR3 is made up of 15 amino acids. The CDR3, as DNA: TGTGCCAGCAGTTTATATGTCCCGTCAGCTAATGGCTACACCTTC. This codes for CASSLYVPSANGYTF.

The chain carries TRBV6-8 and TRBJ1-4, with no clear D. Trimming cost V 0 bases and J 3 bases, with 5 bases left between them. The length of the CDR3 is 14 residues. Germline CDR1 MNHGY, CDR2 SAAAGT. CDR3 in amino acids: CASSYSAANEKLFF. The CDR3, as DNA: TGTGCCAGCAGTTACTCAGCCGCTAATGAAAAACTGTTTTTT.

The DNA of the CDR3 is TGTGCCAGCAGACTAGGTCCCGGGGAGCTGTTTTTT. Translating it yields CASRLGPGELFF. The chain links TRBV6-7 to TRBJ2-2; tentative D call: TRBD2 (5 bases). TRBV6-7 is an ORF for which the function is uncertain. This CDR3 is 12 amino acids long. The V gene lost 6 bases and the J gene lost 6 bases, with 8 bases spanning the gap.

The CDR3 DNA is TGTGCCAGTAGTATGGGGTTCGGAAACACCATATATTTT. Translation: CASSMGFGNTIYF. The chain is built from TRBV19 and TRBJ1-3; no firm D call. Germline V gene data show CDR1 as LNHDA and CDR2 as SQIVND (reference sequence). This CDR3 is 13 amino acids long. The V end was cut by 3 bases, the J end by 4 bases, with 7 bases between.

This clone was counted only a few times. V gene TRBV11-3 combines with J gene TRBJ1-1; no clear D gene. This CDR3 spans 15 amino acids. Trimming removed 0 bases at V and 1 base at J, with 9 bases between. Germline V CDR1 and CDR2: SGHNT, YENEEA. This CDR3 is CASSLDGRSNTEAFF. The CDR3, as DNA: TGTGCCAGCAGCTTAGACGGACGGTCGAACACTGAAGCTTTCTTT.

This rearrangement joins TRBV6-8 to TRBJ2-1, with TRBD2 identical over 9 bases. From germline, CDR1 is MNHGY and CDR2 SAAAGT. Trimming removed 4 bases from V and 4 bases from J; junction bases left unmatched: 5. CDR3 length: 15 amino acids. CDR3 sequence (DNA): TGTGCCAGCAGTTCTAGCGGGGCGGGATACAATGAGCAGTTCTTC. Protein product: CASSSSGAGYNEQFF.

This chain connects TRBV7-6 to TRBJ2-7; D not certain. V was shortened by 5 bases and J by 0 bases, with 14 bases between the two germline ends. The CDR3 is 15 amino acids. CDR1 is SGHVS and CDR2 is FNYEAQ in the germline V gene. CDR3 nucleotide sequence: TGTGCCAGCAGCCCCGCGTGGCGGTACTCCTACGAGCAGTACTTC. Translated, it gives CASSPAWRYSYEQYF.

This clone was found a few times. The J gene is TRBJ1-2, the V gene TRBV6-8; TRBD1 agrees at 9 bases. After removal of 10 bases from V and 3 bases from J, the junction contained 9 bases not matched to a gene. The CDR3 is 14 amino acids. In germline, CDR1 is MNHGY, CDR2 SAAAGT. The CDR3 nucleotides are TGTGCCATCAGAGGGGACAGGGCGGACTATGGCTACACCTTC. Protein sequence: CAIRGDRADYGYTF.

This clone is large. The chain has TRBV19 and TRBJ2-1; the D gene is possibly TRBD1 (6 bases). The CDR3 spans 16 residues. The germline V gene has CDR1 LNHDA and CDR2 SQIVND (reference sequence). V gave up 3 bases and J gave up 4 bases, with 16 bases separating them. CDR3 sequence (DNA): TGTGCCAGTAGTATCGGGCCACAGGGTAGGTACAATGAGCAGTTCTTC. It encodes CASSIGPQGRYNEQFF.